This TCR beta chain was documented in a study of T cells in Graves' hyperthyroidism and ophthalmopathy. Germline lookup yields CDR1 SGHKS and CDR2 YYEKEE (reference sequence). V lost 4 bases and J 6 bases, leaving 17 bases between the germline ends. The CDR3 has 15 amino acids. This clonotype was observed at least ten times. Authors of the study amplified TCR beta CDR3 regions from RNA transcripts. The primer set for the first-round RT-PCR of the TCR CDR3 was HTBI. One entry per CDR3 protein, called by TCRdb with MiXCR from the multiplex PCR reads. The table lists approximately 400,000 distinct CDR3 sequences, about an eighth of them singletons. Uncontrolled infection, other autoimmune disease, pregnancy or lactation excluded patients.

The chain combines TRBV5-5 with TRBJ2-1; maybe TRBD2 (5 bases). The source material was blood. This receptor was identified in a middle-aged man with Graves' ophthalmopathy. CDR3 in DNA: TGTGCCAGCAGCGCGGGCTGGGAGCAGAGCAATGAGCAGTTCTTC. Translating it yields CASSAGWEQSNEQFF.